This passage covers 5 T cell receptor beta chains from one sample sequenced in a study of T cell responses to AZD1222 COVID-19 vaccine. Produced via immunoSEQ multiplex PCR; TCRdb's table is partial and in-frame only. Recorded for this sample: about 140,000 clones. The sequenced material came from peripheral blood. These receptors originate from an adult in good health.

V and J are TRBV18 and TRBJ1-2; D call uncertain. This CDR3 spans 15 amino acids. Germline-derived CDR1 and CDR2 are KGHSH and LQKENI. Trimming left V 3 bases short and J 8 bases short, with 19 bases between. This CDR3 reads CASSPYFEKASGYTF. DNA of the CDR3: TGTGCCAGCTCACCCTACTTCGAGAAGGCGTCGGGCTACACCTTC.

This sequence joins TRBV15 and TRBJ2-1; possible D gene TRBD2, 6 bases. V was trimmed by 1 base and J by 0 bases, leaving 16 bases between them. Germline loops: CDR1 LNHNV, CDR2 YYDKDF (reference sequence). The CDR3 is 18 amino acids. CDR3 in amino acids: CATSRGTTLELSYNEQFF. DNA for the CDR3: TGTGCCACCAGCAGAGGGACTACCCTGGAGCTCTCCTACAATGAGCAGTTCTTC.

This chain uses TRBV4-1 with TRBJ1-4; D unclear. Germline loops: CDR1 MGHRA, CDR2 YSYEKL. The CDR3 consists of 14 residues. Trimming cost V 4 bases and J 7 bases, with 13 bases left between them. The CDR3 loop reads CASSPGSWGEKLFF. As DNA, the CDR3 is TGCGCCAGCAGCCCGGGCTCCTGGGGTGAAAAACTGTTTTTT.

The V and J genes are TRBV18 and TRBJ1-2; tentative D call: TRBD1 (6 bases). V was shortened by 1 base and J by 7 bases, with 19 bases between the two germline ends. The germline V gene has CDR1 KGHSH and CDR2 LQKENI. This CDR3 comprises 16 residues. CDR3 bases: TGTGCCAGCTCACCACGATACAGGGACGGACTAGCTGGCTACACCTTC. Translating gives CASSPRYRDGLAGYTF.

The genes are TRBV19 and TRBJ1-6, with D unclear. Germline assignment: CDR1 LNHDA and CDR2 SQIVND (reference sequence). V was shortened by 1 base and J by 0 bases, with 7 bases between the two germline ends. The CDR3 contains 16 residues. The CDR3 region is CASSIAVSSYNSPLHF. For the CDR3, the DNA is TGTGCCAGTAGTATAGCGGTCAGCTCCTATAATTCACCCCTCCACTTT.